This TCR beta chain was profiled in a study of blood T cell repertoires in COVID-19. Background on the study: T cells, B-cell-depleted T cells, or PBMCs supplied cDNA or gDNA.

There are 16 residues in the CDR3. CDR1 is LNHDA, CDR2 SQIVND, per germline (reference sequence). J lost 5 bases, V lost 5 bases, and 10 bases had no gene match. Data came from immunoSEQ multiplex PCR; TCRdb stores just in-frame clones and leaves some out. The table records about 150,000 clones, 70% to 90% of them present only once. Adults between about 18 and 89 years of age took part from some 25 US areas. Material: PBMCs or T cells enriched from blood (not recorded which). This receptor was obtained from a woman under 40 with acute COVID-19. The chain links TRBV19 to TRBJ2-5, with TRBD1 matching over 11 bases. CDR3 sequence: CASSRTGGNLRETQYF. The CDR3 nucleotides read TGTGCCAGTAGTCGGACAGGGGGCAACCTCCGGGAGACCCAGTACTTC.